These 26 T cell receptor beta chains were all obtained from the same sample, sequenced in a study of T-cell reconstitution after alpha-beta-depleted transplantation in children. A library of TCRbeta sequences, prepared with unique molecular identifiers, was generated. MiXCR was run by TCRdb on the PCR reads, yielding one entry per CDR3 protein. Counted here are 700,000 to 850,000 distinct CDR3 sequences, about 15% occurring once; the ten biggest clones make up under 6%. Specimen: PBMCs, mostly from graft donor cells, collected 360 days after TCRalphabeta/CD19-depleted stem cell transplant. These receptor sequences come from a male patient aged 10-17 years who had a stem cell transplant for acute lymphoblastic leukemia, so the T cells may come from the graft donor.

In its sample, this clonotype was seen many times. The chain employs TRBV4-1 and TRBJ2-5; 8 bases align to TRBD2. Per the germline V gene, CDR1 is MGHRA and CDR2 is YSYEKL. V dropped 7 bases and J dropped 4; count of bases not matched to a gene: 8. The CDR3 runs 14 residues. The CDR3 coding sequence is TGCGCCAGCAAAAAGATAGCGGGAAGAGAGACCCAGTACTTC. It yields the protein CASKKIAGRETQYF.

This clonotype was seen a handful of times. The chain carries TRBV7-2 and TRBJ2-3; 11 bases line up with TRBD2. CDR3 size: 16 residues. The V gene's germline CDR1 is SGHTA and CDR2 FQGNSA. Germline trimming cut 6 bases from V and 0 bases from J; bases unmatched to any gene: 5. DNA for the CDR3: TGTGCCAGCAGAAGGACTAGCGGGTTTAGCACAGATACGCAGTATTTT. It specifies CASRRTSGFSTDTQYF. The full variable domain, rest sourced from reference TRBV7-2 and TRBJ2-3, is GAGVSQSPSNKVTEKGKDVELRCDPISGHTALYWYRQSLGQGLEFLIYFQGNSAPDKSGLPSDRFSAERTGGSVSTLTIQRTQQEDSAVYLCASRRTSGFSTDTQYFGPGTRLTVL.

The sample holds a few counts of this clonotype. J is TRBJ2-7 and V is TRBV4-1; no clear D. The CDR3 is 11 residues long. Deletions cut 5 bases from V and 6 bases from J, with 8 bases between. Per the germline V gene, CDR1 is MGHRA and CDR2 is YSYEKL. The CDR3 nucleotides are TGCGCCAGCAGCATAGGGCCCGAGCAGTACTTC. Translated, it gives CASSIGPEQYF.

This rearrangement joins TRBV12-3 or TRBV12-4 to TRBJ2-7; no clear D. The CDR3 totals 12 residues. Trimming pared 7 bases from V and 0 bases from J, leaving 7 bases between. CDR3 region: CASTLDSYEQYF. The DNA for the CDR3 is TGTGCCAGCACCCTTGACTCCTACGAGCAGTACTTC.

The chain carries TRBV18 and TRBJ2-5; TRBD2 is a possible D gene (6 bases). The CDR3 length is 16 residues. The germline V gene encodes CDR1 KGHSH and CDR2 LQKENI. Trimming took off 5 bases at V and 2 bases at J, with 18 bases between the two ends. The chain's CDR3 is CASSSNSGAPQETQYF. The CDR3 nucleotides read TGTGCCAGCTCATCGAATAGCGGTGCGCCTCAAGAGACCCAGTACTTC.

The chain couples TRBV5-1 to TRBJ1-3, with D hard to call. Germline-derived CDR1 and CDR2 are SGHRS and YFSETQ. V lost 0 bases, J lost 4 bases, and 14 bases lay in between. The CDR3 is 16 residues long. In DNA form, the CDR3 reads TGCGCCAGCAGCTTGGCTCAGTCCGACGGGGGAAACACCATATATTTT. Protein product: CASSLAQSDGGNTIYF. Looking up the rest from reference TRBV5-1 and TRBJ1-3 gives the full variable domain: KAGVTQTPRYLIKTRGQQVTLSCSPISGHRSVSWYQQTPGQGLQFLFEYFSETQRNKGNFPGRFSGRQFSNSRSEMNVSTLELGDSALYLCASSLAQSDGGNTIYFGEGSWLTVV.

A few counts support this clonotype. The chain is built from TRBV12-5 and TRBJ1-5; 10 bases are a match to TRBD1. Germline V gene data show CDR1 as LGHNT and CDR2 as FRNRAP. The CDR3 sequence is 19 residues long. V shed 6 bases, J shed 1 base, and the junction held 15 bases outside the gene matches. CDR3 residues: CASGHPPRTGGWSNQPQHF. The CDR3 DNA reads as TGTGCTAGTGGACACCCGCCCAGGACAGGGGGATGGAGCAATCAGCCCCAGCATTTT. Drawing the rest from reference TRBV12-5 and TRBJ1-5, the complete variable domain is DARVTQTPRHKVTEMGQEVTMRCQPILGHNTVFWYRQTMMQGLELLAYFRNRAPLDDSGMPKDRFSAEMPDATLATLKIQPSEPRDSAVYFCASGHPPRTGGWSNQPQHFGDGTRLSIL.

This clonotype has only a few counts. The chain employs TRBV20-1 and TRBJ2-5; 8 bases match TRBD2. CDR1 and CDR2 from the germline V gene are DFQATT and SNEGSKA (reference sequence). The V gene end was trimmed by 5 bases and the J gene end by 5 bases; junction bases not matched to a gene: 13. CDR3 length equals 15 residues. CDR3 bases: TGCAGTGCTCCCCCAGGACTAGCAAGAGGCGAGACCCAGTACTTC. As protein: CSAPPGLARGETQYF.

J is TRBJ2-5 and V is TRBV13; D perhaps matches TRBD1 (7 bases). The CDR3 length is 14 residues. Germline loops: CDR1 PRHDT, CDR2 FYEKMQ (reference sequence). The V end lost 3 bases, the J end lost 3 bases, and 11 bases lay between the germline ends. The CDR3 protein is CASSFTRGEETQYF. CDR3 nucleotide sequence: TGTGCCAGCAGCTTTACCAGGGGGGAAGAGACCCAGTACTTC.

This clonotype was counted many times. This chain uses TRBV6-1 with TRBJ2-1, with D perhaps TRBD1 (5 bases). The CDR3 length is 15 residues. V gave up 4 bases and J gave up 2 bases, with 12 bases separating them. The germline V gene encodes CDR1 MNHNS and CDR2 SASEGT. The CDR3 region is CASSVGVGPYNEQFF. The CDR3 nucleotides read TGTGCCAGCAGTGTAGGGGTGGGTCCCTACAATGAGCAGTTCTTC.

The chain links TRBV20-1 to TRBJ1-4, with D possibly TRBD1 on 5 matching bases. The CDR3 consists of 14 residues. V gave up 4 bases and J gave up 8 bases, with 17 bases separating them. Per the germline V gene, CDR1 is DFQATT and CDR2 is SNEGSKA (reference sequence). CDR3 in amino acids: CSATLGPQTEKLFF. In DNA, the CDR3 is TGCAGTGCTACCCTGGGACCGCAAACCGAAAAACTGTTTTTT.

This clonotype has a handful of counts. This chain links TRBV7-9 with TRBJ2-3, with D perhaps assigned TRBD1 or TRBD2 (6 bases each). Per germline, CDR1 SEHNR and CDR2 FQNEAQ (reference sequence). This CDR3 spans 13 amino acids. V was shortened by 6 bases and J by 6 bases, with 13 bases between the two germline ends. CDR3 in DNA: TGTGCCAGCAGACGGGGGCGGGACGATACGCAGTATTTT. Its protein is CASRRGRDDTQYF.

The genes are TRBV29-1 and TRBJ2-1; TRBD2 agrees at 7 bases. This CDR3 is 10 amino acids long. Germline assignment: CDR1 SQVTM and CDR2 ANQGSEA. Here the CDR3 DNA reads TGCAGTGGGGGGGGAGATGAGCAGTTCTTC. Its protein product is CSGGGDEQFF.

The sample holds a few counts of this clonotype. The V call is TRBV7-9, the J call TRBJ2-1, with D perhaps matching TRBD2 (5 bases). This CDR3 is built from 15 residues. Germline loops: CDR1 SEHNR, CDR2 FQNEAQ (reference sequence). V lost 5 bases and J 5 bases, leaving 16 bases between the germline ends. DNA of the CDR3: TGTGCCAGCAGCCCAAGCGGCTTAGGGCACAATGAGCAGTTCTTC. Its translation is CASSPSGLGHNEQFF. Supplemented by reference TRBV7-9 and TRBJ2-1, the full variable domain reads DTGVSQNPRHKITKRGQNVTFRCDPISEHNRLYWYRQTLGQGPEFLTYFQNEAQLEKSRLLSDRFSAERPKGSFSTLEIQRTEQGDSAMYLCASSPSGLGHNEQFFGPGTRLTVL.

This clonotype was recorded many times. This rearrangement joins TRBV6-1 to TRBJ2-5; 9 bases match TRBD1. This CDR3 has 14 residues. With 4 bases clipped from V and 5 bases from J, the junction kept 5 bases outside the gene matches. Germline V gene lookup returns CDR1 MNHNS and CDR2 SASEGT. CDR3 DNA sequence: TGTGCCAGCAGTGCCGGACAGGGGTGGGAGACCCAGTACTTC. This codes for CASSAGQGWETQYF.

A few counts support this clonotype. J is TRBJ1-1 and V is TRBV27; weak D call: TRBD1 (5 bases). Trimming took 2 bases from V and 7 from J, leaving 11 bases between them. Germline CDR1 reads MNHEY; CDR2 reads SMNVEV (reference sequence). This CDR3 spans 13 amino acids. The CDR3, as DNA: TGTGCCAGCAGTTTACAGGGCCCGAATGAAGCTTTCTTT. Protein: CASSLQGPNEAFF.

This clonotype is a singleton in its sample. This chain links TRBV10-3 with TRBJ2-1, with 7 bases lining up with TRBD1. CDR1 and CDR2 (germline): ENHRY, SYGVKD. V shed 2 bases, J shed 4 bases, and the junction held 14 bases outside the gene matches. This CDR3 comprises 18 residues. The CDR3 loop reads CAISELDRTSRLYNEQFF. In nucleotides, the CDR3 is TGTGCCATCAGTGAGCTGGACAGGACATCCCGACTATACAATGAGCAGTTCTTC.

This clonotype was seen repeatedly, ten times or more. The DNA for the CDR3 is TGTGCCAGCAGCTTCACAGCCGCAACAGATACGCAGTATTTT. As protein: CASSFTAATDTQYF. The chain joins TRBV7-4 to TRBJ2-3; D is unresolved. The CDR3 sequence is 14 residues long. CDR1 is SGHVT and CDR2 is SQSDAQ in the germline V gene. Deletions cut 3 bases from V and 3 bases from J, with 10 bases between.

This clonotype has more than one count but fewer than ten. The CDR3, as DNA: TGCGCCAGCAGCCAAAGGACTGGATACAATGAGCAGTTCTTC. Protein sequence: CASSQRTGYNEQFF. The J gene is TRBJ2-1, the V gene TRBV5-1; D is perhaps TRBD2 (5 bases). From germline, CDR1 is SGHRS and CDR2 YFSETQ. Trimming stripped 4 bases from V and 4 bases from J, with 12 bases between. The length of the CDR3 is 14 residues.

The CDR3 nucleotides are TGCGCCAGCAGCTCCTTGACAGTGGAGAACACTGAAGCTTTCTTT. Its protein is CASSSLTVENTEAFF. The chain links TRBV5-1 to TRBJ1-1, with D possibly TRBD1 on 5 matching bases. CDR3 length: 15 residues. Germline CDR1 is SGHRS and CDR2 is YFSETQ. Trimming removed 3 bases at V and 1 base at J, with 13 bases between.

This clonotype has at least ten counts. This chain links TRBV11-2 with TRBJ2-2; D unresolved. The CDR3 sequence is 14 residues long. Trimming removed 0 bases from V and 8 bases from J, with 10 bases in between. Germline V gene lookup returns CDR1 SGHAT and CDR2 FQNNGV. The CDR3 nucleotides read TGTGCCAGCAGCTTAGACCCTAAGAGGGGGGAGCTGTTTTTT. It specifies CASSLDPKRGELFF.

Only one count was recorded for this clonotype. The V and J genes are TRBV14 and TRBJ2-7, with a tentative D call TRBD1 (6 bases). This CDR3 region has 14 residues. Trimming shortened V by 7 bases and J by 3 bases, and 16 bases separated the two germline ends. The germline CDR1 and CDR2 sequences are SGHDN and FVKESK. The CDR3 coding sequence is TGTGCCAGCAACGCTAAAGGGGGTGGCTACGAGCAGTACTTC. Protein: CASNAKGGGYEQYF.

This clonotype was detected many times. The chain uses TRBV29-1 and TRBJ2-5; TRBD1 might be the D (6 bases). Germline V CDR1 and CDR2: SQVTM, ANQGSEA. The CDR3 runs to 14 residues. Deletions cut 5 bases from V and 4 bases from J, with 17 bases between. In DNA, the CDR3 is TGCAGCGTTTTTACAGTCCTCAGGGGAGAGACCCAGTACTTC. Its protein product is CSVFTVLRGETQYF. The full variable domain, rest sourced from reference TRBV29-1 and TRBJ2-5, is SAVISQKPSRDICQRGTSLTIQCQVDSQVTMMFWYRQQPGQSLTLIATANQGSEATYESGFVIDKFPISRPNLTFSTLTVSNMSPEDSSIYLCSVFTVLRGETQYFGPGTRLLVL.

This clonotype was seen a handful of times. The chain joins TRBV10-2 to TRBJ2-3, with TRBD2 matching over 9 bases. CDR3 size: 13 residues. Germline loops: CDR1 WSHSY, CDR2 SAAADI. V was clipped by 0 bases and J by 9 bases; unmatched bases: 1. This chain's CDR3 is CASSESGLATQYF. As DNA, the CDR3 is TGCGCCAGCAGTGAGTCGGGACTAGCCACGCAGTATTTT.

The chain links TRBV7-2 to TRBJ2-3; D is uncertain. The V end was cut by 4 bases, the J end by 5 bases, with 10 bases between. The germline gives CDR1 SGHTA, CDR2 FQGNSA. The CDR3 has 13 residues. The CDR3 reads CASSSQSGDTQYF. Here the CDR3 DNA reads TGTGCCAGCAGCTCTCAGTCCGGAGATACGCAGTATTTT. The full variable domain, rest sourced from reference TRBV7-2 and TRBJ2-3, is GAGVSQSPSNKVTEKGKDVELRCDPISGHTALYWYRQSLGQGLEFLIYFQGNSAPDKSGLPSDRFSAERTGGSVSTLTIQRTQQEDSAVYLCASSSQSGDTQYFGPGTRLTVL.

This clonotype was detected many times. DNA for the CDR3: TGTGCCAGCAGCTTATACCCTCCCTACGAGCAGTACTTC. This encodes CASSLYPPYEQYF. The chain recombines TRBV7-2 with TRBJ2-7, with D hard to call. The CDR3 contains 13 residues. CDR1 and CDR2 (germline): SGHTA, FQGNSA. The V end lost 2 bases, the J end lost 2 bases, and 7 bases lay between the germline ends. The variable domain in full, completed from reference TRBV7-2 and TRBJ2-7, reads GAGVSQSPSNKVTEKGKDVELRCDPISGHTALYWYRQSLGQGLEFLIYFQGNSAPDKSGLPSDRFSAERTGGSVSTLTIQRTQQEDSAVYLCASSLYPPYEQYFGPGTRLTVT.